This T cell receptor (beta chain) was recovered during a study of T cells in Graves' hyperthyroidism and ophthalmopathy. Comment on this clonotype: Antigen specificity is unknown.

TCR beta CDR3 regions were amplified from RNA. First-round RT-PCR targeting the TCR CDR3 was performed with the HTBI primer set. TCRdb reprocessed the multiplex PCR reads via MiXCR and lists one record per CDR3 protein. The data show hundreds of thousands of distinct CDR3 sequences, roughly 46% seen once. With 2 bases removed from V and 12 bases from J, the gap between germline ends came to 7 bases. Germline CDR1 and CDR2: MNHEY and SVGAGI. This CDR3 has 11 amino acids. Whole-study findings and limits: Before onset, by a median of approximately 5.9 months, the model predicted ophthalmopathy. Blood shared most expanded thyroid clonotypes above 0.001.

This chain connects TRBV6-5 to TRBJ1-4; D may be TRBD1 (5 bases). The sequenced sample was peripheral blood or thyroid tissue (not recorded which). This TCR was sampled from an adult man with Graves' disease, either hyperthyroidism or ophthalmopathy (not recorded which). CDR3 in amino acids: CASSYQGELFF. DNA for the CDR3: TGTGCCAGCAGTTACCAAGGGGAACTGTTTTTT.